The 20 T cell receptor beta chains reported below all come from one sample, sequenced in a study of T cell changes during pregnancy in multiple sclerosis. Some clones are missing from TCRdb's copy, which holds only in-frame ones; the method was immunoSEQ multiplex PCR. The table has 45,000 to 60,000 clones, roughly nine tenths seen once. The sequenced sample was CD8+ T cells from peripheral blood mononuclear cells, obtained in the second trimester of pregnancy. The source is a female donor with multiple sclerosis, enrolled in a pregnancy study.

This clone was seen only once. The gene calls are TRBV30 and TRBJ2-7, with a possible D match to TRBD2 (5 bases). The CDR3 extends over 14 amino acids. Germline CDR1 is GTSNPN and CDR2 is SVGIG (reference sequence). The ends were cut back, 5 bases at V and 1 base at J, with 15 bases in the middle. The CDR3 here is CAWEGDLGSYEQYF. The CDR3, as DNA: TGTGCCTGGGAGGGTGACCTAGGGTCCTACGAGCAGTACTTC. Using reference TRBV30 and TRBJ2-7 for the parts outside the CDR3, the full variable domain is SQTIHQWPATLVQPVGSPLSLECTVEGTSNPNLYWYRQAAGRGLQLLFYSVGIGQISSEVPQNLSASRPQDRQFILSSKKLLLSDSGFYLCAWEGDLGSYEQYFGPGTRLTVT.

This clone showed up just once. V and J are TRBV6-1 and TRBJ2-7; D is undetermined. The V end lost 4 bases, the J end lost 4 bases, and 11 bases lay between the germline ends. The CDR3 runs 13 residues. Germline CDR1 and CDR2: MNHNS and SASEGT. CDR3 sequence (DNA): TGTGCCAGCAGTGCCCCTTTATCGTACGAGCAGTACTTC. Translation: CASSAPLSYEQYF.

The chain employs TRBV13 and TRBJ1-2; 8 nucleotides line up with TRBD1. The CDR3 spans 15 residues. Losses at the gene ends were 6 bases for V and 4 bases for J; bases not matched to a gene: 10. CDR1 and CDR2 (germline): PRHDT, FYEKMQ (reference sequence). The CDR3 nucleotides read TGTGCCAGCAGTCCGGAACAGGGGGGCACCTATGGCTACACCTTC. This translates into CASSPEQGGTYGYTF.

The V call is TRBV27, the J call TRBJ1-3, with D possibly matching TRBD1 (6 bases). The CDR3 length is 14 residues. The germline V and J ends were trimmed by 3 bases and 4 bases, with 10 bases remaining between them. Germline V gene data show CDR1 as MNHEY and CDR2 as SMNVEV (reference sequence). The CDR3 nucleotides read TGTGCCAGCAGTTTTGCCAGGGGAGGAAACACCATATATTTT. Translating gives CASSFARGGNTIYF.

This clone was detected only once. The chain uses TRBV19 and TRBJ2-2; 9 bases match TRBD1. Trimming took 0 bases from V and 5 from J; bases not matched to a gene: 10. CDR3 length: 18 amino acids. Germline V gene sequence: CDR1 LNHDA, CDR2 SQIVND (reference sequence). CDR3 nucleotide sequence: TGTGCCAGTAGTATAGACTCTTTCGGGACAGGGTGGACCGGGGAGCTGTTTTTT. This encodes CASSIDSFGTGWTGELFF.

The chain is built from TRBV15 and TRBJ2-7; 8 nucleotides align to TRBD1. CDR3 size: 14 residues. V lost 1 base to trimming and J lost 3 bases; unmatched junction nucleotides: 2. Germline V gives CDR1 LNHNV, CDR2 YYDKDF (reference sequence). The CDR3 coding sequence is TGTGCCACCAGCAGAGGGACAGGGAACTACGAGCAGTACTTC. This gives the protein CATSRGTGNYEQYF.

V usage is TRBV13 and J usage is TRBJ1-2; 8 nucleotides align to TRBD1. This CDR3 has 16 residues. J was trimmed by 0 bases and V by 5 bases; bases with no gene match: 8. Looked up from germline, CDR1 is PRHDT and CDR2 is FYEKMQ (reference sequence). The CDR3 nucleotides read TGTGCCAGCAGCCCCCGGGACAGGCCTACTAACTATGGCTACACCTTC. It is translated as CASSPRDRPTNYGYTF.

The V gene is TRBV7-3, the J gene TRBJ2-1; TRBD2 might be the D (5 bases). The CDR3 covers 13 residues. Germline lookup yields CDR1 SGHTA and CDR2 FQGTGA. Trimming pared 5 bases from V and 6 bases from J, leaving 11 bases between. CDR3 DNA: TGTGCCAGCAGCCCCCGGGCGGGCAATGAGCAGTTCTTC. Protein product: CASSPRAGNEQFF.

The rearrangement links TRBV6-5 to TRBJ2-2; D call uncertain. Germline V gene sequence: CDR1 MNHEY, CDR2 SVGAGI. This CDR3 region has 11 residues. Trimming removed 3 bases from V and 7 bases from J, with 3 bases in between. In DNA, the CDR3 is TGTGCCAGCAGTTATAACGGGGAGCTGTTTTTT. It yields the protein CASSYNGELFF.

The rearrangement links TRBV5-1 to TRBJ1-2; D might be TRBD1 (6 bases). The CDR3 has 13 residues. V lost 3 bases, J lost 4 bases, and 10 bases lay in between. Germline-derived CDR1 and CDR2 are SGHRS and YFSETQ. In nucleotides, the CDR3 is TGCGCCAGCAGCTCCCCGGACAGCTATGGCTACACCTTC. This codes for CASSSPDSYGYTF.

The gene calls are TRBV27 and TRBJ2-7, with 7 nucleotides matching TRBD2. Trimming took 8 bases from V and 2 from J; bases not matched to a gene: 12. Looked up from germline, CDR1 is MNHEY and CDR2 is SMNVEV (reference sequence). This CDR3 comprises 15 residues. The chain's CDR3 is CASGVWGTKTYEQYF. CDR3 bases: TGTGCCAGCGGCGTTTGGGGGACTAAAACCTACGAGCAGTACTTC.

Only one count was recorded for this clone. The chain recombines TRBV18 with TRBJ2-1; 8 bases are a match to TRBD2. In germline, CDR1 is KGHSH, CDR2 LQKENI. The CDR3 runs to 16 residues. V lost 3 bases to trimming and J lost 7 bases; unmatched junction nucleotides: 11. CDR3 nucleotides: TGTGCCAGCTCACCGACGGGAGCGGGAGACGGGAATGAGCAGTTCTTC. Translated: CASSPTGAGDGNEQFF.

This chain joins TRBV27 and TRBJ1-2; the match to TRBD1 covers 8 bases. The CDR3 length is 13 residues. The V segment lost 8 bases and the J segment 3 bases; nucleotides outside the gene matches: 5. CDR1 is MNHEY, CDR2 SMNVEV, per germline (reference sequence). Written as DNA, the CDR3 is TGTGCCAGCCCGACAGGGGAAGACTATGGCTACACCTTC. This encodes CASPTGEDYGYTF.

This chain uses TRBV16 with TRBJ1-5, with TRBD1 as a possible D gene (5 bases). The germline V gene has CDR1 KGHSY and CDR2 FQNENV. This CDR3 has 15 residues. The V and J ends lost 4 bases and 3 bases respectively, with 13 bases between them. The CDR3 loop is CASSPGRDSNQPQHF. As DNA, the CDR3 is TGTGCCAGCAGCCCCGGCCGGGACTCCAATCAGCCCCAGCATTTT.

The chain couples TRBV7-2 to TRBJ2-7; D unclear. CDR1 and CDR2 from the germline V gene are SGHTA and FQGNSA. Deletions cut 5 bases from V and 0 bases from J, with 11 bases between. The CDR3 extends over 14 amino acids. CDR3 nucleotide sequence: TGTGCCAGCAGCCCCCCCCAGTCCTCCTACGAGCAGTACTTC. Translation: CASSPPQSSYEQYF.

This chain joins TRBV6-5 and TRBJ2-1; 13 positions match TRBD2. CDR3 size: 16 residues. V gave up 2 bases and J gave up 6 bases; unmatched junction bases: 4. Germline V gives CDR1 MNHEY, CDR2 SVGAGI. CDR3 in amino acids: CASSYALAGGLNEQFF. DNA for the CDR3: TGTGCCAGCAGTTACGCACTAGCGGGGGGGCTCAATGAGCAGTTCTTC.

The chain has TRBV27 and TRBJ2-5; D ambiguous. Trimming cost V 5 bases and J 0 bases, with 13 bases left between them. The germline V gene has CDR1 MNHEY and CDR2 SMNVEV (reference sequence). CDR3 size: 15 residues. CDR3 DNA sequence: TGTGCCAGCAGTCCCGTCTCGGAGTACCAAGAGACCCAGTACTTC. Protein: CASSPVSEYQETQYF.

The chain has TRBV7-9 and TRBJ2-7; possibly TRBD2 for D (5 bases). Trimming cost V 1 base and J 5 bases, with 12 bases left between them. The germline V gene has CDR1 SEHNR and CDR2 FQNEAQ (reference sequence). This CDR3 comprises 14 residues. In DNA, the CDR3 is TGTGCCAGCAGCTTAGGGGGAGATATCAACGAGCAGTACTTC. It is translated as CASSLGGDINEQYF.

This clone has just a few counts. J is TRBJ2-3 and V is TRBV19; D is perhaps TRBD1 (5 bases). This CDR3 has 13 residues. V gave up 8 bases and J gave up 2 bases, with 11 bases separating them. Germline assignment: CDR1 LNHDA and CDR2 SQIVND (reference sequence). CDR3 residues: CASLQGNTDTQYF. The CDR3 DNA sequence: TGTGCCAGTCTCCAGGGTAACACAGATACGCAGTATTTT.

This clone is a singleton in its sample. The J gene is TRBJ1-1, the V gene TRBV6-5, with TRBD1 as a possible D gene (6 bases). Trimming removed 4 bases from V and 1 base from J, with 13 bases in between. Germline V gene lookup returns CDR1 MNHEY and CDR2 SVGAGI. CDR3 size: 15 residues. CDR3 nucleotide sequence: TGTGCCAGCAGTTTAGGGCAGGGGCAGAACACTGAAGCTTTCTTT. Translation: CASSLGQGQNTEAFF.